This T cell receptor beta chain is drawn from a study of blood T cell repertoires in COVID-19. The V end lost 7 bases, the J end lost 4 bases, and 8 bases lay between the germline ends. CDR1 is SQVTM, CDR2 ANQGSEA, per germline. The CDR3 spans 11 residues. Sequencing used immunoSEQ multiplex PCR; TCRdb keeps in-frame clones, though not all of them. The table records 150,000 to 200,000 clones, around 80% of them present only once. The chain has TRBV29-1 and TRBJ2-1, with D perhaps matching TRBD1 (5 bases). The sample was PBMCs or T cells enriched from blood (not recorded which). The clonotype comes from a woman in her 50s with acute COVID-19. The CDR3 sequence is CSGDRYNEQFF. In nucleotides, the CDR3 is TGCAGCGGAGACAGATACAATGAGCAGTTCTTC.